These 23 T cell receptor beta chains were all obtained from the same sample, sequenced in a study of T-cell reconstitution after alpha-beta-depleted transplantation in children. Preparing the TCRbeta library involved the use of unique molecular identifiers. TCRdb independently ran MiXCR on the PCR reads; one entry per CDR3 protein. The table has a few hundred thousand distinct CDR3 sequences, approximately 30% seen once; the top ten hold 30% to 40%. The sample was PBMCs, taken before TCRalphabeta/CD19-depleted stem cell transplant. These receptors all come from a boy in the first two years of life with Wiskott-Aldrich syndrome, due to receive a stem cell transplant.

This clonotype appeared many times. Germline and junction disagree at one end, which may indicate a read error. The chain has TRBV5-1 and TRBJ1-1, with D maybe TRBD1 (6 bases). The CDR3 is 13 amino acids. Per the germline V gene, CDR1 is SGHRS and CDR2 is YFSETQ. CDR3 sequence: CASSRQANTEAFF. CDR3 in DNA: TGTGCCAGCAGCCGACAGGCCAACACTGAAGCTTTCTTT.

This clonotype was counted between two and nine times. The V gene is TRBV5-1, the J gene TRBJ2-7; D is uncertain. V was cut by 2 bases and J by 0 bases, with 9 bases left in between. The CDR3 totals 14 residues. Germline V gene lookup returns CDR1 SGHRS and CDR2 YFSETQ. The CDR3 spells CASSFDGNSYEQYF. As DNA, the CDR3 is TGCGCCAGCAGCTTCGACGGAAACTCCTACGAGCAGTACTTC.

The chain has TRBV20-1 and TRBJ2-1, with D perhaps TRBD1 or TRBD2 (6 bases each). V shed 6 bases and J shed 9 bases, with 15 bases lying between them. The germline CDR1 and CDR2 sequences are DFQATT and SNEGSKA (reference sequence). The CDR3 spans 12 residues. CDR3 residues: CSATGGLTEQFF. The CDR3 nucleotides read TGCAGTGCAACCGGGGGCCTCACTGAGCAGTTCTTC.

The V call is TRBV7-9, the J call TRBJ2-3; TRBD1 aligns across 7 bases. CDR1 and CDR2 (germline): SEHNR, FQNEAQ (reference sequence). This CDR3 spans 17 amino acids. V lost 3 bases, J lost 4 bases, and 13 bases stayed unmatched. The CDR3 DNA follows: TGTGCCAGCAGCTTTAGGGGACAGCTTGTAATGTCAGATACGCAGTATTTT. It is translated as CASSFRGQLVMSDTQYF. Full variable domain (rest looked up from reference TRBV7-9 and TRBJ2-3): DTGVSQNPRHKITKRGQNVTFRCDPISEHNRLYWYRQTLGQGPEFLTYFQNEAQLEKSRLLSDRFSAERPKGSFSTLEIQRTEQGDSAMYLCASSFRGQLVMSDTQYFGPGTRLTVL.

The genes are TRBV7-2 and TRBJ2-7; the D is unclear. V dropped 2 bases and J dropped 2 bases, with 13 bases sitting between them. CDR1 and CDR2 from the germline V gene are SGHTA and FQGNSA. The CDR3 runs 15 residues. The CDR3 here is CASSLYLGFPYEQYF. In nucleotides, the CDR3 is TGTGCCAGCAGCTTATACTTGGGTTTTCCCTACGAGCAGTACTTC.

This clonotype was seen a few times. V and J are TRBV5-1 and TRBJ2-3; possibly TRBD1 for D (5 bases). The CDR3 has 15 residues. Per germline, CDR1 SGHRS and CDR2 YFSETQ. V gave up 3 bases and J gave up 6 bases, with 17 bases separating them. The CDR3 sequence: CASSSTVGLFDTQYF. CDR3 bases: TGCGCCAGCAGCTCGACAGTGGGGTTATTCGATACGCAGTATTTT.

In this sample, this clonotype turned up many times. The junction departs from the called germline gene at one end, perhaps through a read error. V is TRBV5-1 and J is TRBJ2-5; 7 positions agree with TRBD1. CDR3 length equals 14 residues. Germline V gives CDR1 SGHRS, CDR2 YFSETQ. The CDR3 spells CASSFGTDQETQYF. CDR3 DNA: TGTGCCAGCAGCTTTGGGACAGATCAAGAGACCCAGTACTTC.

The CDR3 nucleotides read TGTGCCAGCAGCCAAAAACAGGGGGTCGTTTACAATGAGCAGTTCTTC. This sequence encodes CASSQKQGVVYNEQFF. The chain carries TRBV14 and TRBJ2-1, with TRBD1 matching 8 bases. Germline V CDR1 and CDR2: SGHDN, FVKESK. The trim removed 2 bases at V and 4 bases at J, leaving 7 bases unmatched. The CDR3 sequence is 16 residues long.

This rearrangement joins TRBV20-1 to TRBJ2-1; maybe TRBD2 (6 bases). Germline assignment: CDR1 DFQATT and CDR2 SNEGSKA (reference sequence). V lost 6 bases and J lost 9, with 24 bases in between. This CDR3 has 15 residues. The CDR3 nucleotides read TGCAGTGCAACCACTAAGGCCAGCCGGAGGGGTGAGCAGTTCTTC. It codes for CSATTKASRRGEQFF.

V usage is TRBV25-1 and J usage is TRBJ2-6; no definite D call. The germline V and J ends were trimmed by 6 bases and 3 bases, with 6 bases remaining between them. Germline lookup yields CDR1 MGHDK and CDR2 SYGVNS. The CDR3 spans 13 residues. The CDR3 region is CASSRFGANVLTF. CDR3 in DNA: TGTGCCAGCAGCCGGTTTGGGGCCAACGTCCTGACTTTC. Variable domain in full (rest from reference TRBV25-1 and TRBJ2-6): EADIYQTPRYLVIGTGKKITLECSQTMGHDKMYWYQQDPGMELHLIHYSYGVNSTEKGDLSSESTVSRIRTEHFPLTLESARPSHTSQYLCASSRFGANVLTFGAGSRLTVL.

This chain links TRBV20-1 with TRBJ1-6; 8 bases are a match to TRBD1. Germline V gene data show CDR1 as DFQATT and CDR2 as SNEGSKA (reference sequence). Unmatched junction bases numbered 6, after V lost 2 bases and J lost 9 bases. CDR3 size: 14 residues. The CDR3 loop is CSARQGQGSSPLHF. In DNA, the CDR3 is TGCAGTGCTAGACAAGGACAGGGCTCTTCACCCCTCCACTTT.

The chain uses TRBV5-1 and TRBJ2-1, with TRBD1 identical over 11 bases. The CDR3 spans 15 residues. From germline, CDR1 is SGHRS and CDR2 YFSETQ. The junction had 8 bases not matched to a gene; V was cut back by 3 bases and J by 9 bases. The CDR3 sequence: CASSSDRGPRGEQFF. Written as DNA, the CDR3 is TGCGCCAGCAGCTCGGACAGGGGGCCTAGGGGTGAGCAGTTCTTC.

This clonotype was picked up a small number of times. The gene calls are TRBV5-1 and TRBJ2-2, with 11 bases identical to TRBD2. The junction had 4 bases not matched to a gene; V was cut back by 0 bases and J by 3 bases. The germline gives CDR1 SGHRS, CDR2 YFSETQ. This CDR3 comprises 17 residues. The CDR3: CASSLVTSGRYTGELFF. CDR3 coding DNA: TGCGCCAGCAGCTTGGTAACTAGCGGGAGATACACCGGGGAGCTGTTTTTT. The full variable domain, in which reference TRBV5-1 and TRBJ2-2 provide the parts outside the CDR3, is KAGVTQTPRYLIKTRGQQVTLSCSPISGHRSVSWYQQTPGQGLQFLFEYFSETQRNKGNFPGRFSGRQFSNSRSEMNVSTLELGDSALYLCASSLVTSGRYTGELFFGEGSRLTVL.

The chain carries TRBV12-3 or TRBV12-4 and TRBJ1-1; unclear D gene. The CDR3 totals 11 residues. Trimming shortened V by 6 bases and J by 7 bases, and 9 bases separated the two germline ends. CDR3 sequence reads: CASRAQLEAFF. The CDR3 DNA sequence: TGTGCCAGCAGGGCACAACTTGAAGCTTTCTTT.

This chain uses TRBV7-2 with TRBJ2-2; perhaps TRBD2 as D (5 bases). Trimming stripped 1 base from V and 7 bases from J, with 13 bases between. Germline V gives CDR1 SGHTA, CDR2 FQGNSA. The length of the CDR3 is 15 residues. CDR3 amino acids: CASSLESLAIGELFF. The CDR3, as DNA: TGTGCCAGCAGCTTAGAGTCCCTAGCTATCGGGGAGCTGTTTTTT.

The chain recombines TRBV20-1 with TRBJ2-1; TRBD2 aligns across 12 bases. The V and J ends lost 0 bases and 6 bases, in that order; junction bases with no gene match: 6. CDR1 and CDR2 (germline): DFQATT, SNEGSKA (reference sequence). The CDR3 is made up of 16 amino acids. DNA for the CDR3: TGCAGTGCTAGAGATCAGACTAGCGGGAGAGGCAATGAGCAGTTCTTC. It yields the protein CSARDQTSGRGNEQFF.

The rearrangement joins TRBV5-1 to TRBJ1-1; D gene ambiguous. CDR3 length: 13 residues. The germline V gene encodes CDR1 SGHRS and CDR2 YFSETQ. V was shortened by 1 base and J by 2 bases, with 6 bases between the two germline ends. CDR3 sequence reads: CASSLPDNTEAFF. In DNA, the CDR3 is TGCGCCAGCAGCTTGCCGGACAACACTGAAGCTTTCTTT.

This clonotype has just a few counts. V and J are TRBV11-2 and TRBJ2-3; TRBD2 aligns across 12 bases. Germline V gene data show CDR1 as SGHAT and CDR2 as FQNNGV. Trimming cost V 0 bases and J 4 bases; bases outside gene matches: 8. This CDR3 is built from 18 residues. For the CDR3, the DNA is TGTGCCAGCAGCTTAGACGGACTAGCGGGGAGGAAGGCAGATACGCAGTATTTT. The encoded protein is CASSLDGLAGRKADTQYF.

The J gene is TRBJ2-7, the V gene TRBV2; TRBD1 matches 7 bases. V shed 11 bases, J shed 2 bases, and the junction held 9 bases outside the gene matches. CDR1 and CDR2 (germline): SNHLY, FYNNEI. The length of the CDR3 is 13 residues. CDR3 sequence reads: CADRAGGTYEQYF. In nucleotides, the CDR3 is TGTGCCGACAGGGCAGGGGGAACCTACGAGCAGTACTTC.

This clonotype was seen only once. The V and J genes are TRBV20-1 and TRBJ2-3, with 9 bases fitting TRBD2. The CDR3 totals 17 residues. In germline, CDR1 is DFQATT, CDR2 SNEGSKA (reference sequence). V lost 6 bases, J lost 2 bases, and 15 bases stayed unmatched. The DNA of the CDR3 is TGCAGTGCCACTATACTAGCGGGCGTCAGAATCACAGATACGCAGTATTTT. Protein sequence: CSATILAGVRITDTQYF.

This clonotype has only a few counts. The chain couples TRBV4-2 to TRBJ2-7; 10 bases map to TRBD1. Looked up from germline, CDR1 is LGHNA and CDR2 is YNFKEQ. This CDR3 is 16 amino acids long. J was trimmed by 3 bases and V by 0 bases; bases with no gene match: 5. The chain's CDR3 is CASSQDGTGEIYEQYF. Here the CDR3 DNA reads TGTGCCAGCAGCCAAGACGGGACAGGGGAGATCTACGAGCAGTACTTC.

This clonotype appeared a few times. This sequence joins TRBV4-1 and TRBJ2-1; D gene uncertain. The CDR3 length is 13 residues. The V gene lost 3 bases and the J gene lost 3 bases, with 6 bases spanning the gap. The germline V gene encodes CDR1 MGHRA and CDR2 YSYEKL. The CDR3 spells CASSHLDYNEQFF. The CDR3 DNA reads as TGCGCCAGCAGCCATCTAGACTACAATGAGCAGTTCTTC.

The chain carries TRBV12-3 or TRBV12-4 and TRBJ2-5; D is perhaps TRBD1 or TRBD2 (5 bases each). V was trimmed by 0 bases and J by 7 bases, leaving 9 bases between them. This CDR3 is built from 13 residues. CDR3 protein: CASSLAGTGTQYF. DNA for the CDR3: TGTGCCAGCAGTTTAGCTGGGACGGGGACCCAGTACTTC.